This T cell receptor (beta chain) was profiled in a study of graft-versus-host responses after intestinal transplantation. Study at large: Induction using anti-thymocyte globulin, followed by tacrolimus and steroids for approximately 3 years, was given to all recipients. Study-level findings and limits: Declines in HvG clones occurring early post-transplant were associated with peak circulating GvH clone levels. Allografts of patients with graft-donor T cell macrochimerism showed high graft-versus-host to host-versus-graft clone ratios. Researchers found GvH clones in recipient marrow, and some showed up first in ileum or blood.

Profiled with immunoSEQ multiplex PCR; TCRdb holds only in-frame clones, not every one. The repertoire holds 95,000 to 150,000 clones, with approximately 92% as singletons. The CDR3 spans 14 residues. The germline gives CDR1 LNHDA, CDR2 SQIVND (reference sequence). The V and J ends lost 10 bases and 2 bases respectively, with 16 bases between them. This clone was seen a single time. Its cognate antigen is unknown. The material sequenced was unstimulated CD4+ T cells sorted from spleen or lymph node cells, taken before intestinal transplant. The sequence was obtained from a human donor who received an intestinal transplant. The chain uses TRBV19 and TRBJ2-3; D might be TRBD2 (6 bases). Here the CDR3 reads CATTRDHDTDTQYF. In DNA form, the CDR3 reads TGTGCCACCACGCGGGACCATGACACAGATACGCAGTATTTT.